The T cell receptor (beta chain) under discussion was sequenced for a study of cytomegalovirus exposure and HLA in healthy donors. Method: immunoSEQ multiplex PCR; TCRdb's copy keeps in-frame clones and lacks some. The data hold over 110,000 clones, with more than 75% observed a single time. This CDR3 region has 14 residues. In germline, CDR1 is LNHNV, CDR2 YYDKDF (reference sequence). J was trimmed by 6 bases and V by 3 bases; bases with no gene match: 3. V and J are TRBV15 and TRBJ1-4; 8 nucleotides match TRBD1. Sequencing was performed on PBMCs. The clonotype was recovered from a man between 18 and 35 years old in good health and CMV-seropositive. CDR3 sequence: CATSRDRADEKLFF. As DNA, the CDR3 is TGTGCCACCAGCAGGGACAGGGCTGATGAAAAACTGTTTTTT. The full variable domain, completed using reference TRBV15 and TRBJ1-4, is DAMVIQNPRYQVTQFGKPVTLSCSQTLNHNVMYWYQQKSSQAPKLLFHYYDKDFNNEADTPDNFQSRRPNTSFCFLDIRSPGLGDTAMYLCATSRDRADEKLFFGSGTQLSVL.